These 9 T cell receptor beta chains share one sample of origin, sequenced in a study of blood T cell repertoires in COVID-19 (dated by TCRdb to about 2020). Library preparation was by the immunoSEQ multiplex PCR assay. TCRdb re-hosts the immuneACCESS table, in-frame sequences only. Its copies lack some clones; in the studies checked, an unresolved V gene accounts for under half of them, and the cause for the rest is not known. The sample table shows 150,000 or so clones, and roughly 90% are seen once. The ten top clones hold 1.5% to 2% of the sample. The specimen sequenced was peripheral blood. The receptors shown here come from a woman between 50 and 59 years old with acute or convalescent COVID-19.

This chain connects TRBV5-4 to TRBJ1-2, with unresolved D. Per the germline V gene, CDR1 is SGHNT and CDR2 is YYREEE (reference sequence). The CDR3 contains 13 residues. Trimming pared 1 base from V and 8 bases from J, leaving 12 bases between. Written as DNA, the CDR3 is TGTGCCAGCAGCTTGACGGGGATCGGAGGCTACACCTTC. Protein sequence: CASSLTGIGGYTF.

The gene calls are TRBV11-1 and TRBJ1-1; TRBD1 is a possible D gene (5 bases). V lost 5 bases, J lost 1 base, and 14 bases lay in between. This CDR3 contains 15 residues. From germline, CDR1 is SGHAT and CDR2 FQDESV (reference sequence). The CDR3 is CASSRLVTGNTEAFF. The DNA for the CDR3 is TGTGCCAGCAGCCGACTCGTTACAGGGAACACTGAAGCTTTCTTT.

The chain has TRBV5-4 and TRBJ2-7; D ambiguous. The germline V gene encodes CDR1 SGHNT and CDR2 YYREEE (reference sequence). CDR3 size: 14 residues. V was trimmed by 0 bases and J by 3 bases, leaving 10 bases between them. CDR3 in amino acids: CASSLDEAIYEQYF. Here the CDR3 DNA reads TGTGCCAGCAGCTTGGACGAAGCTATCTACGAGCAGTACTTC.

The V and J genes are TRBV7-2 and TRBJ2-5; D unclear. Deletions cut 2 bases from V and 5 bases from J, with 9 bases between. The CDR3 has 13 amino acids. Germline CDR1 SGHTA, CDR2 FQGNSA. The CDR3 region has the DNA TGTGCCAGCAGCTTATTATGGGCGGAGACCCAGTACTTC. It specifies CASSLLWAETQYF.

The chain employs TRBV4-3 and TRBJ2-7; TRBD2 matches at 12 bases. Germline loops: CDR1 LGHNA, CDR2 YSLEER. The CDR3 spans 15 residues. V trimming: 5 bases; J trimming: 4 bases; junction bases outside the gene matches: 6. CDR3 region: CASSFRTSGMYEQYF. The DNA for the CDR3 is TGCGCCAGCAGCTTCCGGACTAGCGGGATGTACGAGCAGTACTTC.

This clone was seen once. The rearrangement joins TRBV5-1 to TRBJ2-7, with 9 nucleotides matching TRBD2. V trimming: 3 bases; J trimming: 2 bases; junction bases outside the gene matches: 3. The CDR3 sequence is 14 residues long. Germline CDR1 SGHRS, CDR2 YFSETQ. As DNA, the CDR3 is TGCGCCAGCAGCTCGGGACTAGCTCCCTACGAGCAGTACTTC. This codes for CASSSGLAPYEQYF.

This sequence joins TRBV27 and TRBJ1-1; 7 positions agree with TRBD1. Trimming at V came to 6 bases and at J to 7 bases, leaving 11 bases not matched to a gene. The CDR3 has 14 residues. Germline assignment: CDR1 MNHEY and CDR2 SMNVEV (reference sequence). CDR3 sequence (DNA): TGTGCCAGCAGCAACGCACAGGGGTGGAGTGAAGCTTTCTTT. Translated, it gives CASSNAQGWSEAFF.

The chain links TRBV6-4 to TRBJ2-5; 11 bases fit TRBD2. Germline CDR1 reads MRHNA; CDR2 reads SNTAGT. Unmatched junction bases numbered 2, after V lost 3 bases and J lost 2 bases. This CDR3 has 15 amino acids. The CDR3 DNA reads TGTGCCAGCAGTGAAGTAGCGGGGGGGCAAGAGACCCAGTACTTC. As protein: CASSEVAGGQETQYF.

The genes are TRBV6-2 or TRBV6-3 and TRBJ1-2, with D tentatively TRBD1 (6 bases). The ends were cut back, 4 bases at V and 4 bases at J, with 13 bases in the middle. The germline gives CDR1 MNHEY, CDR2 SVGEGT. The CDR3 extends over 14 amino acids. The CDR3 coding sequence is TGTGCCAGCAGTTGGGACACCGAACCCTATGGCTACACCTTC. Protein: CASSWDTEPYGYTF.